The count of the clone carrying this T cell receptor (beta chain) is one. The antigen remains undetermined. Other nucleotide sequences in the sample specify the same CDR3. Cells designated naive CD8 were CD45RO-negative and were positively selected for CCR7, with terminally differentiated effector memory CD45RA+ cells excluded. This entry belongs to a study of shared clonotypes between healthy human individuals. Across the study: Three CD4 naive, three CD4 memory, two CD8 naive and one CD8 memory plate were used per donor. Study-wide findings and caveats: Estimated richness was generally greater in naive than memory subsets. Across four donors, naive CD4 shared roughly 5%, naive CD8 3% to 3.5%, memory CD4 roughly 2.4%, memory CD8 about 0.4%.

Profiling relied on immunoSEQ multiplex PCR, and the TCRdb table lists in-frame clones only, not all of them. This sample has millions of clones, with less than 95% found just once. The CDR3 totals 15 residues. V gave up 1 base and J gave up 1 base, with 8 bases separating them. CDR1 is MNHEY and CDR2 is SMNVEV in the germline V gene (reference sequence). Source material: naive CD8+ T cells sorted from blood. This TCR was recovered from a young man in good health. This chain links TRBV27 with TRBJ1-5; the D gene is possibly TRBD1 (6 bases). The CDR3 nucleotides read TGTGCCAGCAGTTTATTAGGGGGAAGCAATCAGCCCCAGCATTTT. It codes for CASSLLGGSNQPQHF.